The 9 T cell receptor beta chains below all came from one sample that was sequenced in a study of blood T cell repertoires in COVID-19. Sequencing was performed with immunoSEQ multiplex PCR; in TCRdb, only in-frame clones are kept and a portion is missing. In the table there are about 97,000 clones, approximately 86% of which are singletons. Sequencing input: peripheral blood. The receptor source for this set is a middle-aged man with active or convalescent COVID-19.

The chain couples TRBV19 to TRBJ1-6; tentatively, D is TRBD1 (5 bases). Trimming pared 6 bases from V and 6 bases from J, leaving 21 bases between. The CDR3 consists of 17 residues. CDR1 is LNHDA, CDR2 SQIVND, per germline (reference sequence). CDR3 protein: CASSRDFPRESNSPLHF. CDR3 nucleotides: TGTGCCAGTAGCCGGGACTTCCCCCGTGAATCTAATTCACCCCTCCACTTT.

The rearrangement uses TRBV6-5 and TRBJ2-7; 8 bases line up with TRBD2. Germline CDR1 is MNHEY and CDR2 is SVGAGI. The V segment lost 6 bases and the J segment 0 bases; nucleotides outside the gene matches: 7. The CDR3 sequence is 15 residues long. For the CDR3, the DNA is TGTGCCAGCAGCCAAGACGGGGGGGTCTCCTACGAGCAGTACTTC. Protein: CASSQDGGVSYEQYF.

This clone turned up a few times. The chain uses TRBV5-4 and TRBJ1-2; perhaps TRBD1 as D (5 bases). The CDR3 totals 15 residues. Germline V gene lookup returns CDR1 SGHNT and CDR2 YYREEE (reference sequence). Trimming removed 4 bases at V and 1 base at J, with 14 bases between. The CDR3: CASSPGTGVNYGYTF. DNA for the CDR3: TGTGCCAGCAGCCCCGGGACGGGAGTTAACTATGGCTACACCTTC.

The gene calls are TRBV7-8 and TRBJ1-5, with 7 bases that match TRBD1. Germline-derived CDR1 and CDR2 are SGHVS and FQNEAQ. This CDR3 spans 14 amino acids. The J segment lost 6 bases and the V segment lost 5 bases, leaving 7 bases of the junction unmatched. The DNA for the CDR3 is TGTGCCAGCAGCGAGGGGGCAGGTCCTCAGCCCCAGCATTTT. Protein sequence: CASSEGAGPQPQHF.

This sequence joins TRBV7-9 and TRBJ2-2; maybe TRBD1 (5 bases). The CDR3 spans 15 residues. CDR1 is SEHNR and CDR2 is FQNEAQ in the germline V gene (reference sequence). Trimming took 0 bases from V and 0 from J, leaving 5 bases between them. The CDR3 sequence: CASSLAGPNTGELFF. The CDR3 DNA is TGTGCCAGCAGCTTAGCGGGGCCGAACACCGGGGAGCTGTTTTTT.

V is TRBV3-1 (or the pseudogene TRBV3-2) and J is TRBJ2-1; 9 bases line up with TRBD2. V gave up 0 bases and J gave up 4 bases; unmatched junction bases: 4. The CDR3 has 16 residues. Germline V gives CDR1 LGHDT, CDR2 YNNKEL (reference sequence). The CDR3 spells CASSQDSGSSYNEQFF. For the CDR3, the DNA is TGTGCCAGCAGCCAAGATAGCGGGAGTAGTTACAATGAGCAGTTCTTC.

This clone was recorded a few times. The chain joins TRBV2 to TRBJ1-1; no clear D. The CDR3 has 12 residues. Deletions cut 5 bases from V and 1 base from J, with 5 bases between. In germline, CDR1 is SNHLY, CDR2 FYNNEI. DNA of the CDR3: TGTGCCAGCAGTAATCGGAACACTGAAGCTTTCTTT. Its translation: CASSNRNTEAFF. The entire variable domain, with the rest obtained from reference TRBV2 and TRBJ1-1, is as follows: EPEVTQTPSHQVTQMGQEVILRCVPISNHLYFYWYRQILGQKVEFLVSFYNNEISEKSEIFDDQFSVERPDGSNFTLKIRSTKLEDSAMYFCASSNRNTEAFFGQGTRLTVV.

This clone was seen a single time. This chain joins TRBV28 and TRBJ1-2, with 7 bases lining up with TRBD1. Germline-derived CDR1 and CDR2 are MDHEN and SYDVKM. The V segment lost 6 bases and the J segment 7 bases; nucleotides outside the gene matches: 11. This CDR3 has 14 residues. This chain's CDR3 is CASRSGQSTFGYTF. The CDR3 DNA is TGTGCCAGCAGGTCGGGACAGTCCACTTTTGGCTACACCTTC.

V is TRBV19 and J is TRBJ1-2, with D tentatively TRBD1 (5 bases). V dropped 5 bases and J dropped 0 bases, with 7 bases sitting between them. The length of the CDR3 is 13 residues. Germline V lookup: CDR1 LNHDA, CDR2 SQIVND (reference sequence). Here the CDR3 reads CASSRGANYGYTF. The CDR3 region has the DNA TGTGCCAGTAGTCGGGGGGCTAACTATGGCTACACCTTC. Filled out from reference TRBV19 and TRBJ1-2, the complete variable domain reads DGGITQSPKYLFRKEGQNVTLSCEQNLNHDAMYWYRQDPGQGLRLIYYSQIVNDFQKGDIAEGYSVSREKKESFPLTVTSAQKNPTAFYLCASSRGANYGYTFGSGTRLTVV.